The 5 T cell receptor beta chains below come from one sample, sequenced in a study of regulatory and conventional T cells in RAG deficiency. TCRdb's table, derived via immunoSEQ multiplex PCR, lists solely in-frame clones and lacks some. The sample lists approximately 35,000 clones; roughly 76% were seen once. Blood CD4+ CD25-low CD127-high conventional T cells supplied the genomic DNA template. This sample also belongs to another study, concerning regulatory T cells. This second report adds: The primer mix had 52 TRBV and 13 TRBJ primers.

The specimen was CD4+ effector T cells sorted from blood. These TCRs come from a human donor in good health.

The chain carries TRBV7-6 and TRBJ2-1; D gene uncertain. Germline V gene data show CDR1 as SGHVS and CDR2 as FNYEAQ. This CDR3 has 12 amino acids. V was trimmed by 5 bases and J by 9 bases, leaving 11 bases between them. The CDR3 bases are TGTGCCAGCAGCCCAACCTTGGGTGAGCAGTTCTTC. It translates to CASSPTLGEQFF.

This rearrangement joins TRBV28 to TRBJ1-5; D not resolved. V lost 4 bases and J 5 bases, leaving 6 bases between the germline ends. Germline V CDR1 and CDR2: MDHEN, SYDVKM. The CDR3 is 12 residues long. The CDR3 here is CASSSRDQPQHF. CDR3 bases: TGTGCCAGCAGTTCCCGAGATCAGCCCCAGCATTTT.

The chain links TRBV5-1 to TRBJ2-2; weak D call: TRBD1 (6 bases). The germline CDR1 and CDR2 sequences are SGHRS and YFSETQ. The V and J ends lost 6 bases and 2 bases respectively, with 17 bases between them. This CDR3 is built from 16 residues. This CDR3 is CASNNNWGPNTGELFF. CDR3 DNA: TGCGCCAGCAACAATAATTGGGGGCCTAACACCGGGGAGCTGTTTTTT. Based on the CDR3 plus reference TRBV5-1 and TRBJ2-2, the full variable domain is KAGVTQTPRYLIKTRGQQVTLSCSPISGHRSVSWYQQTPGQGLQFLFEYFSETQRNKGNFPGRFSGRQFSNSRSEMNVSTLELGDSALYLCASNNNWGPNTGELFFGEGSRLTVL.

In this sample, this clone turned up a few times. The CDR3 sequence is CASSFSTGGSYNSPLHF. DNA of the CDR3: TGTGCCAGCAGCTTTTCAACAGGGGGCTCCTATAATTCACCCCTCCACTTT. The chain is built from TRBV7-9 and TRBJ1-6; 8 bases align to TRBD1. Germline V gene sequence: CDR1 SEHNR, CDR2 FQNEAQ (reference sequence). V was clipped by 3 bases and J by 0 bases; unmatched bases: 4. The CDR3 runs to 17 residues. Using reference TRBV7-9 and TRBJ1-6 for the parts outside the CDR3, the full variable domain is DTGVSQNPRHKITKRGQNVTFRCDPISEHNRLYWYRQTLGQGPEFLTYFQNEAQLEKSRLLSDRFSAERPKGSFSTLEIQRTEQGDSAMYLCASSFSTGGSYNSPLHFGNGTRLTVT.

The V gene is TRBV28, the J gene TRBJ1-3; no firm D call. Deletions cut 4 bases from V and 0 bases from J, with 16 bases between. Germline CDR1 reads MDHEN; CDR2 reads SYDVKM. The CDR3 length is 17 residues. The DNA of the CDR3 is TGTGCCAGCAGTTACTATAGACGGAGGACCTCTGGAAACACCATATATTTT. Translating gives CASSYYRRRTSGNTIYF. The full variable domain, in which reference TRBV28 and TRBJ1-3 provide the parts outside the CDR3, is DVKVTQSSRYLVKRTGEKVFLECVQDMDHENMFWYRQDPGLGLRLIYFSYDVKMKEKGDIPEGYSVSREKKERFSLILESASTNQTSMYLCASSYYRRRTSGNTIYFGEGSWLTVV.